The source of this TCR beta chain is a study of blood T cell repertoires in COVID-19. Background on the study: T cells, B-cell-depleted T cells, or PBMCs supplied cDNA or gDNA.

Original methodology: Cell counts per sample came from amplifying reference gene primers. Method: immunoSEQ multiplex PCR; TCRdb's copy keeps in-frame clones and lacks some. V and J calls and clone size are given by that table; D and trimming were obtained from the DNA. This sample has some 48,000 clones, with approximately 82% found just once. V was cut by 8 bases and J by 3 bases, with 20 bases left in between. The CDR3 extends over 15 amino acids. Germline-derived CDR1 and CDR2 are SGHAT and FQNNGV. This clone is a singleton in its sample. Material: peripheral blood. This clonotype originated in a human donor in a cohort sampled during active COVID-19. The genes are TRBV11-2 and TRBJ2-7; tentatively, D is TRBD2 (6 bases). The DNA of the CDR3 is TGTGCCAGCTCTCCTCATAGCGGTGCGGGCTACGAGCAGTACTTC. Amino acids: CASSPHSGAGYEQYF.